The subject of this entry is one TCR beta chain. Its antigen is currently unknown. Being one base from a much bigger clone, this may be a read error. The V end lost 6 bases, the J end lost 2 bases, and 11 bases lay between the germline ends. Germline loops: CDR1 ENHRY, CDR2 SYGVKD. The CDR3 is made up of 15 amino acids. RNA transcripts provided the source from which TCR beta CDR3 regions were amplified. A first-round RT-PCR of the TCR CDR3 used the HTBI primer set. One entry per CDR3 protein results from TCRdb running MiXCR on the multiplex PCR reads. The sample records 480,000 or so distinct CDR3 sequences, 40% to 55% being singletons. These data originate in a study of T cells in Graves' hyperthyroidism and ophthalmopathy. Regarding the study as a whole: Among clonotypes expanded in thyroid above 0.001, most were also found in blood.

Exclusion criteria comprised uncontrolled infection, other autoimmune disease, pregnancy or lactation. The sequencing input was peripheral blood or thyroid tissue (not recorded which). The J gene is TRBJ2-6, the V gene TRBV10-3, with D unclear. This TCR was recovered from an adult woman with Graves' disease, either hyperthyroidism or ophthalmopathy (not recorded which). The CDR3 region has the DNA TGTGCCATCAGCCCGCTCGTCGCTGGGGCCAACGTCCTGACTTTC. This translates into CAISPLVAGANVLTF.